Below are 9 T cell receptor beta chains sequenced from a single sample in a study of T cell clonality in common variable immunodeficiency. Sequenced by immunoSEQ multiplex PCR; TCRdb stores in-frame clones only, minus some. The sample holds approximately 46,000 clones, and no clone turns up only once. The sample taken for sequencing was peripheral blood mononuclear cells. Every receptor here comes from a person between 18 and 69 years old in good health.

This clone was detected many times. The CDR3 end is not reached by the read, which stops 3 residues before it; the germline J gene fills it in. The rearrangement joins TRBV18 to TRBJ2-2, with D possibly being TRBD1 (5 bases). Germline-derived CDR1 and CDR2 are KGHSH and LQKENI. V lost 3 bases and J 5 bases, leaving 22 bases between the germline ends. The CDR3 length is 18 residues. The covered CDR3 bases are TGTGCCAGCTCACCGGGAATACCGCAGGGTGTTGGGACCGGGGAG. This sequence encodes CASSPGIPQGVGTGE. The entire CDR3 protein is CASSPGIPQGVGTGELFF.

Here the CDR3 reads CASSPGTGGFEQFF. Incomplete CDR3 DNA: TGCGCCAGCAGCCCCGGGACAGGGGGTTTTGAG. J is TRBJ2-1 and V is TRBV5-1, with TRBD1 matching 11 bases. The observed sequence ends 3 residues before the CDR3 terminus, with the missing tail filled in from the germline J gene. Trimming took 4 bases from V and 9 from J; bases not matched to a gene: 6. The CDR3 runs 14 residues. The germline gives CDR1 SGHRS, CDR2 YFSETQ.

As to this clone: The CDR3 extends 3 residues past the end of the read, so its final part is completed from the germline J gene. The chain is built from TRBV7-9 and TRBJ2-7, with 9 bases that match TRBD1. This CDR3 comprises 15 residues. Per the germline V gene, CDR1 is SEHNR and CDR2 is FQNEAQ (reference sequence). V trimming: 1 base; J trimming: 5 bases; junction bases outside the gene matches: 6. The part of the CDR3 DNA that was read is TGTGCCAGCAGCTTAGGACCGGGACAGGGAAACGAG. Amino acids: CASSLGPGQGNE. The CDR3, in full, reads CASSLGPGQGNEQYF.

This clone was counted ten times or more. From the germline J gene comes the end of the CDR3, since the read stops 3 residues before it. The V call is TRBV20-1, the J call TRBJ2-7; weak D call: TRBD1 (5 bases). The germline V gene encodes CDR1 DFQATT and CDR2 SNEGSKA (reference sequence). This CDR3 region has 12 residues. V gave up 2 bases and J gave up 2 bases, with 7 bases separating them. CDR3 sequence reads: CSARRQTYEQYF. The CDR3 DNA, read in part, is TGCAGTGCTAGACGACAGACCTACGAG.

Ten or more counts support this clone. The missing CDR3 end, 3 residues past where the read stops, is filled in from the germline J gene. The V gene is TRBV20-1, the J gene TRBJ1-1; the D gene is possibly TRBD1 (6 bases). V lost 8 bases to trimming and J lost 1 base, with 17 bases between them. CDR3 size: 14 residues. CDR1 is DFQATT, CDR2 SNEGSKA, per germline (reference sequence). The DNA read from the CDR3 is TGCAGTCCCTGGTCGGGGGGCCCGAACACTGAA. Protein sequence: CSPWSGGPNTE. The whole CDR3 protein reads CSPWSGGPNTEAFF.

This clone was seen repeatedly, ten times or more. CDR3 amino acids: CSARGQGGNVATNEKLFF. CDR3 DNA (partial): TGCAGTGCTAGGGGTCAGGGGGGCAACGTTGCAACTAATGAAAAA. This chain connects TRBV20-1 to TRBJ1-4; 7 nucleotides line up with TRBD1. The CDR3 end falls 3 residues outside the read, so it is completed with the germline J gene. CDR1 and CDR2 from the germline V gene are DFQATT and SNEGSKA (reference sequence). CDR3 length: 18 residues. V was pared by 3 bases and J by 0 bases, with 13 bases of the junction left unmatched.

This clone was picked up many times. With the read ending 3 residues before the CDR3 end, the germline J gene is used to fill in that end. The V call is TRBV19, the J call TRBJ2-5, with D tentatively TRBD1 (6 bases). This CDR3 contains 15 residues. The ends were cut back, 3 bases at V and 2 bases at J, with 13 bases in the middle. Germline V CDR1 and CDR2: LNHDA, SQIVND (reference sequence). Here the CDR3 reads CASSIITGQQETQYF. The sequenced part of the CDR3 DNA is TGTGCCAGTAGTATTATTACAGGGCAACAAGAGACC.

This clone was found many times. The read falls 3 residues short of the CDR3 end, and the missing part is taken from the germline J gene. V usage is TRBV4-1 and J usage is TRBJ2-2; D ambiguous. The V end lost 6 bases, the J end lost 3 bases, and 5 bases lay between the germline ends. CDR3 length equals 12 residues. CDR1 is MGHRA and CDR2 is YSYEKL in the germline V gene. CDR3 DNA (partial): TGCGCCAGCAGTCCCGACACCGGGGAG. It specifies CASSPDTGE. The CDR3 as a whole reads CASSPDTGELFF.

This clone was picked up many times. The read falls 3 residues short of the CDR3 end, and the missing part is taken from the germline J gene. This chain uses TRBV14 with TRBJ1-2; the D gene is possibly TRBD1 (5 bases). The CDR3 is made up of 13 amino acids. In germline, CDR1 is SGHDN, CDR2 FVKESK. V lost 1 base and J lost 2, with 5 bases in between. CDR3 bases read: TGTGCCAGCAGCCAAGGGACAAACTATGGC. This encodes CASSQGTNYG. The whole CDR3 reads CASSQGTNYGYTF.